The following is a T cell receptor (beta chain) sequence with its context. Its cognate antigen is unknown. This sample is part of a study of identical twins' blood T cells. Between the trimmed V and J ends, which lost 0 bases and 6 bases, there was a span of 10 bases. Per germline, CDR1 DFQATT and CDR2 SNEGSKA (reference sequence). The CDR3 spans 13 residues. Study-wide results and limits: Environmental influences on twin similarity could not be excluded. V gene usage reportedly matched far better within twin pairs than unrelated donors.

A previously described protocol, modified, built RNA-based TCR cDNA libraries. Via MiXCR, TCRdb re-called the 5' RACE reads, giving one row per CDR3 protein. The profile covers hundreds of thousands of distinct CDR3 sequences, with 28% appearing a single time and 5.5% to 6.5% taken by the ten largest. The receptor's source is a woman aged 18 to 50 in good health. Sequencing was performed on PBMCs. The V gene is TRBV20-1, the J gene TRBJ2-3; no reliable D call. The CDR3 bases are TGCAGTGCTAGAGATCCCTCAGCTGATACGCAGTATTTT. Its protein product is CSARDPSADTQYF.